A selection of T cell receptor beta chains follows, all from one sample in a study of shared clonotypes between healthy human individuals. Assay: immunoSEQ multiplex PCR; the TCRdb copy retains only in-frame clones and omits some. The sample has fewer than 850,000 clones; around 96% are singletons. Sequences were obtained from naive CD8+ T cells sorted from blood. The receptors derive from a man under 40 in good health. Each CDR3 is given with its conserved first and last residue. D genes are given only for firm matches. Rows may omit the clone size; those that give it use once, few, many or a size class.

j_call,v_call,clone_size,d_call,cdr3_nt,cdr3_aa
TRBJ1-1,TRBV27,NA,NA,TGTGCCAGCAGAAGCATGGGCCTCACTGAAGCTTTCTTT,CASRSMGLTEAFF
TRBJ2-7,TRBV14,once,NA,TGTGCCAGCAGCCAAGAGACCGGCCGCAGCTACGAGCAGTACTTC,CASSQETGRSYEQYF
TRBJ2-7,TRBV14,NA,NA,TGTGCCAGCAGCCAAGACTTCATCTACGAGCAGTACTTC,CASSQDFIYEQYF
TRBJ1-1,TRBV4-3,once,NA,TGCGCCAGCAGCCAAGGGGCGTGGAACACTGAAGCTTTCTTT,CASSQGAWNTEAFF
TRBJ2-7,TRBV27,NA,NA,TGTGCCAGCAGTCTAGCGACAGGTTTCTCCTACGAGCAGTACTTC,CASSLATGFSYEQYF
TRBJ2-3,TRBV9,NA,NA,TGTGCCAGCAGCCCATCGGGGGATACGCAGTATTTT,CASSPSGDTQYF
TRBJ2-1,TRBV6-5,NA,NA,TGTGCCAGCAGTTTGAACTACAATGAGCAGTTCTTC,CASSLNYNEQFF
TRBJ2-7,TRBV5-1,NA,NA,TGCGCCAGCAGCAGGACAGTGTCCGGGACCTACGAGCAGTACTTC,CASSRTVSGTYEQYF
TRBJ2-1,TRBV9,NA,NA,TGTGCCAGCAGCGGAGGCTACTACAATGAGCAGTTCTTC,CASSGGYYNEQFF
TRBJ2-5,TRBV29-1,NA,TRBD1,TGCAGCGTAACCGGGACAGGGGTCTCAGAGACCCAGTACTTC,CSVTGTGVSETQYF
TRBJ2-2,TRBV7-9,NA,NA,TGTGCCAGCAGCACTACCCTCCATGGGTATACCGGGGAGCTGTTTTTT,CASSTTLHGYTGELFF
TRBJ1-1,TRBV5-1,NA,NA,TGCGCCAGCAGCCTCTCCCCAGGGGTCGAAGCTTTCTTT,CASSLSPGVEAFF
TRBJ2-3,TRBV11-2,NA,TRBD2,TGTGCCAGCAGCTTCCATTGGACTAGCGGGAGGTACAATACGCAGTATTTT,CASSFHWTSGRYNTQYF
TRBJ2-5,TRBV27,NA,NA,TGTGCCAGCAGCTCCGGGACCCAAGAGACCCAGTACTTC,CASSSGTQETQYF
TRBJ2-7,TRBV19,once,TRBD2,TGTGCCAGTAGTCCCCCGGGACTAGCGGGAGTATACGAGCAGTACTTC,CASSPPGLAGVYEQYF
TRBJ2-3,TRBV9,once,TRBD2,TGTGCCAGCAGCGTAGGAGCGGGAAGCACAGATACGCAGTATTTT,CASSVGAGSTDTQYF
TRBJ1-5,TRBV7-6,NA,NA,TGTGCCAGCAGCCGCGGCACGGCTCTGGATCAGCCCCAGCATTTT,CASSRGTALDQPQHF
TRBJ2-1,TRBV7-8,NA,TRBD2,TGTGCCAGCAGCTTAGTACTAGCGGGAAGGTACAATGAGCAGTTCTTC,CASSLVLAGRYNEQFF